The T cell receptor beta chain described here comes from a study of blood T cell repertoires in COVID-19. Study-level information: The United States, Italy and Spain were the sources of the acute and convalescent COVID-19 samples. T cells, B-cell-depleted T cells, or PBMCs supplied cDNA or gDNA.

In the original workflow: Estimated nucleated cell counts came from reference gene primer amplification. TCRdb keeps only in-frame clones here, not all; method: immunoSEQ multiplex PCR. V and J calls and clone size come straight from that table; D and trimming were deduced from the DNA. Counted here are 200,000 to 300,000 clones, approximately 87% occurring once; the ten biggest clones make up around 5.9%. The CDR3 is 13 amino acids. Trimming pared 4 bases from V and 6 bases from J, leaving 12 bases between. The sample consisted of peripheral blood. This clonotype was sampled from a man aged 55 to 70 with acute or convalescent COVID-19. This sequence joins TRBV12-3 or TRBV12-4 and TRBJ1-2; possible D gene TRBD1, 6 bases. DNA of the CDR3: TGTGCCAGCAGTTCGGGACAACTGAATGGCTACACCTTC. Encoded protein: CASSSGQLNGYTF.